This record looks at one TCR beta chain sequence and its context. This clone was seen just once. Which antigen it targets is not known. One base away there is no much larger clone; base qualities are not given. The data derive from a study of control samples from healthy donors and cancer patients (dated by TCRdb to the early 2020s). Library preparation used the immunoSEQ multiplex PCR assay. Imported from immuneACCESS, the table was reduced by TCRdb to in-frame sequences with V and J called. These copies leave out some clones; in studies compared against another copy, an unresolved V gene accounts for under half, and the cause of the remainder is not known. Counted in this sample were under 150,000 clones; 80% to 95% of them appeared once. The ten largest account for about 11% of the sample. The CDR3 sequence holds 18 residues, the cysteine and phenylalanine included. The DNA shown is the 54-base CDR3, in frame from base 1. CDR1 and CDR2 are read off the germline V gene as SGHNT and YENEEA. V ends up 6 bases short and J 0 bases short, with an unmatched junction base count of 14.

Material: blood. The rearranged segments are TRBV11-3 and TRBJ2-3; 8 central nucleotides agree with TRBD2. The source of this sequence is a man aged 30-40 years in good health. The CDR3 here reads CASSPRTSHKFSTDTQYF. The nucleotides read TGTGCCAGCAGTCCCCGGACTAGCCACAAATTTAGCACAGATACGCAGTATTTT.